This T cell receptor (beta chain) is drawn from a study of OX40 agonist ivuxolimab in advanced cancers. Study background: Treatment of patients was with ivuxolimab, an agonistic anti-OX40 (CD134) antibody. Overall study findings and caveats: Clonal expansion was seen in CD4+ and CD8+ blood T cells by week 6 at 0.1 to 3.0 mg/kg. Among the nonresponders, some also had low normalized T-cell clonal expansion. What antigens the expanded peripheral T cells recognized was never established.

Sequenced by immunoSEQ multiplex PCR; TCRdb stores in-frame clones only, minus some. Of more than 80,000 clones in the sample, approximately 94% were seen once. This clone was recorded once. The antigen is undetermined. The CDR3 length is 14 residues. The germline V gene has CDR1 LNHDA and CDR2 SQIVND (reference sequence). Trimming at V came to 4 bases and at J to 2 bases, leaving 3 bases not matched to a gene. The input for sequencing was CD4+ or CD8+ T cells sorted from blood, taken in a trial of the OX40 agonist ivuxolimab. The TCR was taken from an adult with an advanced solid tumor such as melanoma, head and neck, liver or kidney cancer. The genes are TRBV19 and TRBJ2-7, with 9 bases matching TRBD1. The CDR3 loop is CASSTGTGPYEQYF. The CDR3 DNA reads TGTGCCAGTAGTACCGGGACAGGGCCCTACGAGCAGTACTTC.